This TCR beta chain is drawn from a study of blood T cell repertoires in COVID-19. On the study more broadly: Acute-phase and convalescent COVID-19 samples originated in the United States, Italy and Spain.

The CDR3 is made up of 16 amino acids. Per the germline V gene, CDR1 is WNHNN and CDR2 is SYGVQD (reference sequence). The V segment lost 6 bases and the J segment 4 bases; nucleotides outside the gene matches: 9. This clone was detected once. In the study's own analysis: Quantification of nucleated cells was approximated via reference gene primer amplification. Profiled with immunoSEQ multiplex PCR; TCRdb holds only in-frame clones, not every one. V, J and clone size were drawn from that table, and D and trimming were deduced from the DNA. The sample holds 300,000 to 350,000 clones, approximately 88% seen once. Assignment of participants to cohorts was predicated upon participant-reported clinical history. Recovery meant two consecutive negative NP/OP PCR tests, professional clearance, or resolved symptoms.

Source material: PBMCs or T cells enriched from blood (not recorded which). The V call is TRBV10-1, the J call TRBJ2-2, with 9 positions matching TRBD1. The source of this sequence is a woman under 30 who had recovered from COVID-19. CDR3 DNA sequence: TGCGCCAGCAGCGCCTTACAGGGGGCAGGCACCGGGGAGCTGTTTTTT. Translation: CASSALQGAGTGELFF.